This T cell receptor beta chain is from a study of identical twins. The CDR3 consists of 15 residues. The germline CDR1 and CDR2 sequences are MNHEY and SMNVEV (reference sequence). V lost 6 bases to trimming and J lost 1 base, with 14 bases between them. Concerning this clonotype: The antigen remains undetermined.

Study outcomes and limitations: With monozygotic twins, out-of-frame TCR alpha sharing exceeded what models estimated. Shared out-of-frame alpha sequences (those common to twins) showed excess low generation probability. Invariant MAIT and iNKT cells may have partly biased zero-insertion analyses.

It was template switching that added a universal primer site, and there were unique molecular identifiers on the cDNA. TCRdb reprocessed the 5' RACE reads with MiXCR, giving one entry per CDR3 protein. The sample lists 1.5 million to 2 million distinct CDR3 sequences, 25% to 35% occurring once. The receptor comes from a newborn girl in good health. V gene TRBV27 combines with J gene TRBJ2-3; either TRBD1 or TRBD2 may supply D (6 bases each). Sequencing was done on a sample of cord blood. Here the CDR3 reads CASSPGDLGTDTQYF. In nucleotides, the CDR3 is TGTGCCAGCAGCCCAGGGGACTTAGGCACAGATACGCAGTATTTT.